Below, 7 T cell receptor beta chains from the same sample are listed, as sequenced in a study of radiotherapy plus CTLA-4 blockade in lung cancer. Sequenced by immunoSEQ multiplex PCR; TCRdb stores in-frame clones only, minus some. The table includes 70,000 to 100,000 clones, about 90% detected once. The sequenced sample was peripheral blood, obtained from a patient treated with radiotherapy plus ipilimumab. Receptor source: a human donor with non-small cell lung cancer who had a partial response to radiotherapy plus ipilimumab.

The J gene is TRBJ2-5, the V gene TRBV11-2; D unresolved. The CDR3 contains 14 residues. CDR1 is SGHAT, CDR2 FQNNGV, per germline. Trimming cost V 3 bases and J 5 bases, with 13 bases left between them. In nucleotides, the CDR3 is TGTGCCAGCAGCTTGAACAGTGCCAAGGAGACCCAGTACTTC. This translates into CASSLNSAKETQYF.

The CDR3 nucleotides are TGTGCCAGTAGTATAAGCGGGAGGCCTCAAGAGACCCAGTACTTC. Translated, it gives CASSISGRPQETQYF. J is TRBJ2-5 and V is TRBV19; 9 nucleotides align to TRBD2. After removal of 2 bases from V and 2 bases from J, the junction contained 3 bases not matched to a gene. CDR3 length equals 15 residues. Germline CDR1 is LNHDA and CDR2 is SQIVND (reference sequence). The full variable domain, with the rest looked up from reference TRBV19 and TRBJ2-5, is DGGITQSPKYLFRKEGQNVTLSCEQNLNHDAMYWYRQDPGQGLRLIYYSQIVNDFQKGDIAEGYSVSREKKESFPLTVTSAQKNPTAFYLCASSISGRPQETQYFGPGTRLLVL.

The chain has TRBV18 and TRBJ2-7; TRBD2 matches at 7 bases. Germline CDR1 is KGHSH and CDR2 is LQKENI. The trim removed 3 bases at V and 3 bases at J, leaving 2 bases unmatched. The CDR3 has 13 amino acids. The DNA of the CDR3 is TGTGCCAGCTCACCCGGACTAGACTACGAGCAGTACGTC. It is translated as CASSPGLDYEQYV.

This rearrangement joins TRBV14 to TRBJ2-3; D is possibly TRBD2 (6 bases). The germline V gene encodes CDR1 SGHDN and CDR2 FVKESK. Trimming pared 1 base from V and 6 bases from J, leaving 11 bases between. The CDR3 is made up of 14 amino acids. The CDR3 here is CASSQAGASDTQYF. The CDR3, as DNA: TGTGCCAGCAGCCAAGCGGGAGCCAGCGATACGCAGTATTTT.

The genes are TRBV7-9 and TRBJ1-1; possible D gene TRBD1, 5 bases. Germline V gene lookup returns CDR1 SEHNR and CDR2 FQNEAQ (reference sequence). The length of the CDR3 is 12 residues. V was pared by 4 bases and J by 6 bases, with 9 bases between. The CDR3 sequence is CASSSQGAEAFF. DNA of the CDR3: TGTGCCAGCAGCTCCCAGGGCGCTGAAGCTTTCTTT.

The rearrangement joins TRBV9 to TRBJ2-1, with 7 bases aligning to TRBD1. With 0 bases clipped from V and 6 bases from J, the junction kept 6 bases outside the gene matches. The CDR3 runs to 15 residues. Germline V lookup: CDR1 SGDLS, CDR2 YYNGEE. This CDR3 reads CASSVEGQIANEQFF. The CDR3 DNA reads as TGTGCCAGCAGCGTAGAGGGACAGATCGCCAATGAGCAGTTCTTC.

The genes are TRBV9 and TRBJ2-3; D perhaps matches TRBD2 (5 bases). From germline, CDR1 is SGDLS and CDR2 YYNGEE. CDR3 length: 15 residues. V lost 0 bases to trimming and J lost 0 bases, with 8 bases between them. In DNA, the CDR3 is TGTGCCAGCAGCGTAGTTGGCGGGAGCACAGATACGCAGTATTTT. It specifies CASSVVGGSTDTQYF.